The 31 T cell receptor beta chains reported below all come from one sample, sequenced in a study of blood T cell repertoires in COVID-19. Using immunoSEQ multiplex PCR, the repertoire was profiled, and TCRdb retains in-frame clones only, with some absent. The repertoire includes about 50,000 clones, roughly 86% of them detected once, and about 15% sits in the top ten. Input material: peripheral blood. The receptor set was obtained from a man aged 55 to 70 with active or convalescent COVID-19.

V and J are TRBV6-5 and TRBJ2-7; D may be TRBD1 (5 bases). CDR1 and CDR2 (germline): MNHEY, SVGAGI. V was clipped by 5 bases and J by 5 bases, with 7 bases between them. This CDR3 is 11 amino acids long. CDR3 in DNA: TGTGCCAGCAGTCGACAGAACGAGCAGTACTTC. Protein: CASSRQNEQYF.

The rearrangement uses TRBV5-5 and TRBJ1-5, with D maybe TRBD1 (5 bases). This CDR3 comprises 14 residues. Germline lookup yields CDR1 SGHKS and CDR2 YYEKEE (reference sequence). Trimming took 5 bases from V and 8 from J, leaving 17 bases between them. This CDR3 reads CASSLSQGGEPQHF. The CDR3 DNA reads as TGTGCCAGCAGTTTAAGCCAGGGCGGGGAGCCCCAGCATTTT.

Only one count was recorded for this clone. The rearrangement links TRBV6-4 to TRBJ2-3; D is perhaps TRBD2 (5 bases). From germline, CDR1 is MRHNA and CDR2 SNTAGT. Between the trimmed V and J ends, which lost 3 bases and 7 bases, there was a span of 11 bases. This CDR3 has 13 residues. In nucleotides, the CDR3 is TGTGCCAGCAGTGAAGTGAACGGGAATACGCAGTATTTT. Its protein product is CASSEVNGNTQYF.

For the CDR3, the DNA is TGTGCCAGCAGCCCTAATACGAACACTGAAGCTTTCTTT. It is translated as CASSPNTNTEAFF. V is TRBV7-9 and J is TRBJ1-1; D is uncertain. Germline CDR1 reads SEHNR; CDR2 reads FQNEAQ (reference sequence). The CDR3 is 13 amino acids. Trimming left V 5 bases short and J 1 base short, with 8 bases between.

V gene TRBV5-1 combines with J gene TRBJ1-5; a possible D gene is TRBD1 (5 bases). The V end was cut by 0 bases, the J end by 0 bases, with 7 bases between. Germline values: CDR1 SGHRS, CDR2 YFSETQ. The CDR3 totals 15 residues. This chain's CDR3 is CASSLGDYSNQPQHF. CDR3 in DNA: TGCGCCAGCAGCTTGGGGGACTATAGCAATCAGCCCCAGCATTTT.

V and J are TRBV3-1 (or the pseudogene TRBV3-2) and TRBJ2-7; D remains ambiguous. The germline CDR1 and CDR2 sequences are LGHDT and YNNKEL (reference sequence). This CDR3 is built from 14 residues. V lost 4 bases and J lost 6, with 16 bases in between. CDR3 coding DNA: TGTGCCAGCAGCCGATCAGGCTGGTCGCGCGAGCAGTACTTC. This encodes CASSRSGWSREQYF.

The chain has TRBV11-1 and TRBJ2-1; D perhaps matches TRBD1 (6 bases). Trimming pared 6 bases from V and 5 bases from J, leaving 14 bases between. From germline, CDR1 is SGHAT and CDR2 FQDESV (reference sequence). CDR3 size: 14 residues. The CDR3 spells CASRNWGQNNEQFF. The CDR3 nucleotides read TGTGCCAGCAGAAACTGGGGACAAAACAATGAGCAGTTCTTC.

CDR3 DNA sequence: TGCAGCGTTGCCGGGACAGGGCTTTCTGTGGCCCAGTACTTC. It specifies CSVAGTGLSVAQYF. This chain uses TRBV29-1 with TRBJ2-5; TRBD1 matches 9 bases. V trimming: 4 bases; J trimming: 9 bases; junction bases outside the gene matches: 12. Germline CDR1 and CDR2: SQVTM and ANQGSEA. This CDR3 contains 14 residues.

This chain joins TRBV28 and TRBJ2-5; 9 bases match TRBD1. The CDR3 length is 13 residues. V was pared by 6 bases and J by 4 bases, with 3 bases of the junction left unmatched. Germline CDR1 and CDR2: MDHEN and SYDVKM. The CDR3 sequence is CASRGQGLETQYF. The CDR3, as DNA: TGTGCCAGCAGAGGACAGGGGCTAGAGACCCAGTACTTC.

This chain connects TRBV11-2 to TRBJ2-3, with D perhaps matching TRBD1 (5 bases). The CDR3 length is 15 residues. The germline V gene has CDR1 SGHAT and CDR2 FQNNGV. V was shortened by 5 bases and J by 1 base, with 13 bases between the two germline ends. DNA for the CDR3: TGTGCCAGCAGCAATCTCAGGGCCCGCACAGATACGCAGTATTTT. It translates to CASSNLRARTDTQYF.

This clone has just one count. The chain couples TRBV7-8 to TRBJ1-4; TRBD1 might be the D (6 bases). The CDR3 is 14 amino acids. V lost 0 bases and J lost 7, with 9 bases in between. Germline loops: CDR1 SGHVS, CDR2 FQNEAQ. Here the CDR3 reads CASSLAGAVEKLFF. The CDR3 region has the DNA TGTGCCAGCAGCTTAGCGGGGGCGGTTGAAAAACTGTTTTTT.

The chain links TRBV7-2 to TRBJ2-7, with 10 nucleotides matching TRBD1. CDR3 length: 15 residues. Trimming cost V 5 bases and J 2 bases; bases outside gene matches: 6. CDR1 and CDR2 from the germline V gene are SGHTA and FQGNSA. The CDR3 DNA reads TGTGCCAGCAGCATTACCGGGACAGGGGCCTACGAGCAGTACTTC. Translated, it gives CASSITGTGAYEQYF.

The genes are TRBV27 and TRBJ2-2; 7 bases map to TRBD2. The germline gives CDR1 MNHEY, CDR2 SMNVEV (reference sequence). This CDR3 region has 13 residues. V lost 11 bases to trimming and J lost 0 bases; unmatched junction nucleotides: 3. The CDR3 DNA is TGTGCCGCCGCGGGAGCGAACACCGGGGAGCTGTTTTTT. Encoded protein: CAAAGANTGELFF.

This clone was counted a single time. CDR3 in amino acids: CASSNRGHQPQHF. For the CDR3, the DNA is TGTGCCAGCAGCAACAGGGGGCATCAGCCCCAGCATTTT. The rearrangement links TRBV6-5 to TRBJ1-5; 9 bases line up with TRBD1. Trimming at V came to 6 bases and at J to 5 bases, leaving 2 bases not matched to a gene. Germline CDR1 reads MNHEY; CDR2 reads SVGAGI. This CDR3 has 13 amino acids.

The gene calls are TRBV5-5 and TRBJ2-1; TRBD1 matches at 12 bases. The germline V gene encodes CDR1 SGHKS and CDR2 YYEKEE (reference sequence). V lost 4 bases, J lost 4 bases, and 3 bases stayed unmatched. The length of the CDR3 is 15 residues. The CDR3 DNA sequence: TGTGCCAGCAGCGGGGACAGGGGGCGTTACAATGAGCAGTTCTTC. Translation gives CASSGDRGRYNEQFF.

In DNA, the CDR3 is TGTGCCAGCAGCTTCAGAGGATTAAATGGCTACACCTTC. This translates into CASSFRGLNGYTF. V is TRBV5-7 and J is TRBJ1-2; D unclear. TRBV5-7 is labeled an ORF, and its function is uncertain. This CDR3 has 13 amino acids. V gave up 2 bases and J gave up 6 bases, with 11 bases separating them.

Written as DNA, the CDR3 is TGTGCCAGCAGCTTAAGTGGCAGGGGTGGCAAAAACATTCAGTACTTC. Protein sequence: CASSLSGRGGKNIQYF. The V call is TRBV7-3, the J call TRBJ2-4; TRBD1 might be the D (6 bases). Germline V gene lookup returns CDR1 SGHTA and CDR2 FQGTGA. The CDR3 spans 16 residues. V was shortened by 1 base and J by 3 bases, with 13 bases between the two germline ends. Based on the CDR3 plus reference TRBV7-3 and TRBJ2-4, the full variable domain is GAGVSQTPSNKVTEKGKYVELRCDPISGHTALYWYRQSLGQGPEFLIYFQGTGAADDSGLPNDRFFAVRPEGSVSTLKIQRTERGDSAVYLCASSLSGRGGKNIQYFGAGTRLSVL.

Here the CDR3 reads CASSLGSGEPDTQYF. CDR3 nucleotides: TGTGCCAGCAGCTTAGGTAGCGGGGAGCCAGATACGCAGTATTTT. The genes are TRBV7-2 and TRBJ2-3; TRBD2 matches 8 bases. Trimming cost V 1 base and J 4 bases; bases outside gene matches: 4. This CDR3 has 15 amino acids. Looked up from germline, CDR1 is SGHTA and CDR2 is FQGNSA.

The chain has TRBV28 and TRBJ1-1, with a weak D call TRBD1 (6 bases). Germline values: CDR1 MDHEN, CDR2 SYDVKM. There are 15 residues in the CDR3. V was cut by 1 base and J by 3 bases, with 12 bases left in between. The CDR3 loop reads CASSLSGGQDTEAFF. The CDR3 bases are TGTGCCAGCAGTTTATCTGGGGGCCAGGACACTGAAGCTTTCTTT.

This clone was recorded a few times. The chain has TRBV15 and TRBJ2-7; 8 nucleotides line up with TRBD1. CDR1 and CDR2 (germline): LNHNV, YYDKDF (reference sequence). The ends lost 0 bases at V and 3 bases at J; junction bases unmatched: 10. This CDR3 contains 17 residues. The CDR3 DNA reads as TGTGCCACCAGCAGAGAGGCACCGGGACAGGCCTTCTACGAGCAGTACTTC. This translates into CATSREAPGQAFYEQYF.

V usage is TRBV15 and J usage is TRBJ1-6; D perhaps matches TRBD1 (5 bases). V was trimmed by 5 bases and J by 2 bases, leaving 10 bases between them. Germline V gives CDR1 LNHNV, CDR2 YYDKDF (reference sequence). CDR3 length: 15 amino acids. The DNA for the CDR3 is TGTGCCACCAGCGCCGGGGGGACCTATAATTCACCCCTCCACTTT. Protein product: CATSAGGTYNSPLHF.

The V and J genes are TRBV28 and TRBJ1-1, with 9 bases aligning to TRBD1. The germline gives CDR1 MDHEN, CDR2 SYDVKM. Trimming at V came to 6 bases and at J to 3 bases, leaving 11 bases not matched to a gene. The CDR3 consists of 16 residues. The CDR3 is CASSPIGTGRDTEAFF. CDR3 in DNA: TGTGCCAGCAGCCCGATAGGGACAGGGAGGGACACTGAAGCTTTCTTT. Based on the CDR3 plus reference TRBV28 and TRBJ1-1, the full variable domain is DVKVTQSSRYLVKRTGEKVFLECVQDMDHENMFWYRQDPGLGLRLIYFSYDVKMKEKGDIPEGYSVSREKKERFSLILESASTNQTSMYLCASSPIGTGRDTEAFFGQGTRLTVV.

J is TRBJ2-7 and V is TRBV5-1; TRBD2 matches at 8 bases. The CDR3 covers 15 residues. With V trimmed by 0 bases and J by 0 bases, 2 bases remained unmatched. Germline V gene data show CDR1 as SGHRS and CDR2 as YFSETQ. In nucleotides, the CDR3 is TGCGCCAGCAGCTTGGCGGGGACTAGCTCCTACGAGCAGTACTTC. This encodes CASSLAGTSSYEQYF.

The chain links TRBV7-2 to TRBJ1-2; 8 bases align to TRBD1. CDR1 is SGHTA and CDR2 is FQGNSA in the germline V gene. CDR3 size: 16 residues. Trimming cost V 4 bases and J 3 bases; bases outside gene matches: 10. CDR3 sequence: CASSSYTGGSDYGYTF. For the CDR3, the DNA is TGTGCCAGCAGCTCATATACAGGGGGTTCTGACTATGGCTACACCTTC. Looking up the rest from reference TRBV7-2 and TRBJ1-2 gives the full variable domain: GAGVSQSPSNKVTEKGKDVELRCDPISGHTALYWYRQSLGQGLEFLIYFQGNSAPDKSGLPSDRFSAERTGGSVSTLTIQRTQQEDSAVYLCASSSYTGGSDYGYTFGSGTRLTVV.

The chain is built from TRBV6-2 or TRBV6-3 and TRBJ2-2; D ambiguous. The CDR3 loop spans 15 amino acids. Germline loops: CDR1 MNHEY, CDR2 SVGEGT. Trimming removed 2 bases from V and 2 bases from J, with 9 bases in between. Written as DNA, the CDR3 is TGTGCCAGCAGTTACCCCCTTATAAACACCGGGGAGCTGTTTTTT. Encoded protein: CASSYPLINTGELFF.

The chain carries TRBV29-1 and TRBJ2-7, with D possibly TRBD1 on 5 matching bases. Trimming took 4 bases from V and 2 from J, leaving 15 bases between them. This CDR3 comprises 14 residues. Germline-derived CDR1 and CDR2 are SQVTM and ANQGSEA. This CDR3 is CSVGEQELAYEQYF. Written as DNA, the CDR3 is TGCAGCGTTGGAGAACAGGAACTTGCCTACGAGCAGTACTTC.

This chain connects TRBV6-6 to TRBJ1-5; 8 bases are a match to TRBD1. The V segment lost 5 bases and the J segment 0 bases; nucleotides outside the gene matches: 6. This CDR3 comprises 16 residues. Germline assignment: CDR1 MNHNY and CDR2 SVGAGI (reference sequence). The DNA of the CDR3 is TGTGCCAGCAGTCGACAGGGGATACATAGCAATCAGCCCCAGCATTTT. Its translation is CASSRQGIHSNQPQHF.

The chain is built from TRBV27 and TRBJ2-1; 8 nucleotides agree with TRBD2. Germline CDR1 reads MNHEY; CDR2 reads SMNVEV (reference sequence). This CDR3 is built from 14 residues. V lost 2 bases to trimming and J lost 8 bases; unmatched junction nucleotides: 5. The CDR3, as DNA: TGTGCCAGCAGTTTACGGGGGGGAGTGTATGAGCAGTTCTTC. Residues: CASSLRGGVYEQFF.

The chain recombines TRBV3-1 (or the pseudogene TRBV3-2) with TRBJ2-5; a possible D gene is TRBD2 (6 bases). V was clipped by 3 bases and J by 4 bases, with 9 bases between them. CDR1 LGHDT and CDR2 YNNKEL come from the germline V gene (reference sequence). The CDR3 extends over 13 amino acids. The CDR3 DNA is TGTGCCAGCAGCCAGGGGACTCGAGAGACCCAGTACTTC. Its translation: CASSQGTRETQYF.

This chain links TRBV5-1 with TRBJ2-7; 7 nucleotides match TRBD1. The CDR3 contains 14 residues. Trimming removed 0 bases from V and 2 bases from J; junction bases left unmatched: 2. CDR1 is SGHRS and CDR2 is YFSETQ in the germline V gene. In DNA, the CDR3 is TGCGCCAGCAGCTTGGGGACAGGTACCTACGAGCAGTACTTC. Translation: CASSLGTGTYEQYF.

This rearrangement joins TRBV9 to TRBJ2-2; 9 bases are shared with TRBD2. Germline CDR1 SGDLS, CDR2 YYNGEE. Trimming at V came to 0 bases and at J to 8 bases, leaving 5 bases not matched to a gene. This CDR3 is 15 amino acids long. As DNA, the CDR3 is TGTGCCAGCAGCGTAGTATCTAGCGGGGAAGGGGAGCTGTTTTTT. Translated, it gives CASSVVSSGEGELFF.